Presented here are 18 T cell receptor beta chains from one specimen sequenced in a study of cytomegalovirus exposure and HLA in healthy donors. Sequencing used immunoSEQ multiplex PCR; TCRdb keeps in-frame clones, though not all of them. The table includes about 120,000 clones, 88% detected once. The specimen sequenced was PBMCs. These receptors originate from a young woman in good health and CMV-seropositive.

As for this clone: Other DNA sequences within the sample encode an identical CDR3. DNA for the CDR3: TGTGCCAGTAGTATACGGGACACGTACGAGCAGTACTTC. It specifies CASSIRDTYEQYF. The rearrangement joins TRBV19 to TRBJ2-7, with a possible D match to TRBD1 (6 bases). The germline CDR1 and CDR2 sequences are LNHDA and SQIVND (reference sequence). The germline V and J ends were trimmed by 2 bases and 4 bases, with 9 bases remaining between them. The CDR3 extends over 13 amino acids.

This chain uses TRBV15 with TRBJ1-4; possible D gene TRBD1, 6 bases. With 0 bases removed from V and 8 bases from J, the gap between germline ends came to 16 bases. The CDR3 consists of 16 residues. The germline gives CDR1 LNHNV, CDR2 YYDKDF (reference sequence). CDR3 sequence (DNA): TGTGCCACCAGCAGAGACAGGGACATCATGGGGGAAAAACTGTTTTTT. Protein: CATSRDRDIMGEKLFF. The full variable domain, completed using reference TRBV15 and TRBJ1-4, is DAMVIQNPRYQVTQFGKPVTLSCSQTLNHNVMYWYQQKSSQAPKLLFHYYDKDFNNEADTPDNFQSRRPNTSFCFLDIRSPGLGDTAMYLCATSRDRDIMGEKLFFGSGTQLSVL.

The chain has TRBV6-6 and TRBJ1-1, with 9 bases matching TRBD1. The CDR3 has 16 amino acids. J was trimmed by 6 bases and V by 2 bases; bases with no gene match: 10. Germline CDR1 MNHNY, CDR2 SVGAGI (reference sequence). Here the CDR3 DNA reads TGTGCCAGCAGTTACGGGACAGGGTCGAAACCACCTGAAGCTTTCTTT. Its translation: CASSYGTGSKPPEAFF.

This chain links TRBV6-5 with TRBJ1-1; D is ambiguous. V was shortened by 6 bases and J by 7 bases, with 15 bases between the two germline ends. Germline V gene lookup returns CDR1 MNHEY and CDR2 SVGAGI. The CDR3 loop spans 13 amino acids. CDR3 residues: CASSRFAALEAFF. The CDR3 nucleotides are TGTGCCAGCAGCCGTTTTGCCGCACTTGAAGCTTTCTTT.

This sequence joins TRBV18 and TRBJ2-1; weak D call: TRBD1 (6 bases). The ends were cut back, 3 bases at V and 8 bases at J, with 11 bases in the middle. Germline V lookup: CDR1 KGHSH, CDR2 LQKENI. This CDR3 has 13 residues. The CDR3 sequence is CASSPGHGDEQFF. The CDR3 DNA reads as TGTGCCAGCTCACCGGGACACGGCGATGAGCAGTTCTTC.

The rearrangement uses TRBV5-4 and TRBJ1-2; possible D gene TRBD1, 5 bases. Between the trimmed V and J ends, which lost 4 bases and 2 bases, there was a span of 9 bases. The CDR3 totals 13 residues. Germline V gene data show CDR1 as SGHNT and CDR2 as YYREEE (reference sequence). CDR3 in amino acids: CASSTDKNYGYTF. The CDR3 DNA sequence: TGTGCCAGCAGCACGGACAAAAACTATGGCTACACCTTC.

The V and J genes are TRBV13 and TRBJ1-1; weak D call: TRBD1 (5 bases). The germline V gene has CDR1 PRHDT and CDR2 FYEKMQ (reference sequence). This CDR3 has 15 residues. V lost 1 base to trimming and J lost 2 bases, with 11 bases between them. The CDR3 coding sequence is TGTGCCAGCAGCTTAGTTAGGGGAAGTAACACTGAAGCTTTCTTT. Translated, it gives CASSLVRGSNTEAFF.

V usage is TRBV27 and J usage is TRBJ1-6; D not certain. The CDR3 is made up of 14 amino acids. Germline V gene sequence: CDR1 MNHEY, CDR2 SMNVEV (reference sequence). V was trimmed by 3 bases and J by 3 bases, leaving 6 bases between them. The CDR3 sequence is CASSFGVYNSPLHF. For the CDR3, the DNA is TGTGCCAGCAGTTTCGGGGTCTATAATTCACCCCTCCACTTT.

The chain links TRBV11-2 to TRBJ2-7; maybe TRBD1 (5 bases). Germline CDR1 reads SGHAT; CDR2 reads FQNNGV. CDR3 length: 15 residues. V lost 1 base to trimming and J lost 2 bases, with 12 bases between them. CDR3 DNA: TGTGCCAGCAGCTTAGGGCAGGGTCTGGCCTACGAGCAGTACTTC. It specifies CASSLGQGLAYEQYF.

The rearrangement uses TRBV11-3 and TRBJ2-2; 7 bases are a match to TRBD1. Germline trimming cut 2 bases from V and 3 bases from J; bases unmatched to any gene: 12. The germline CDR1 and CDR2 sequences are SGHNT and YENEEA. The CDR3 totals 18 residues. CDR3 sequence reads: CASSLMVVRGLDTGELFF. The CDR3 DNA is TGTGCCAGCAGCTTAATGGTGGTTAGGGGGCTGGACACCGGGGAGCTGTTTTTT.

The CDR3 nucleotides read TGTGCCAGTAGTATGAGCGGGGACTACAATGAGCAGTTCTTC. This translates into CASSMSGDYNEQFF. The chain combines TRBV19 with TRBJ2-1, with 7 bases lining up with TRBD2. After removal of 3 bases from V and 3 bases from J, the junction contained 2 bases not matched to a gene. Germline CDR1 and CDR2: LNHDA and SQIVND (reference sequence). CDR3 size: 14 residues. The whole variable domain, filled in from reference TRBV19 and TRBJ2-1, reads DGGITQSPKYLFRKEGQNVTLSCEQNLNHDAMYWYRQDPGQGLRLIYYSQIVNDFQKGDIAEGYSVSREKKESFPLTVTSAQKNPTAFYLCASSMSGDYNEQFFGPGTRLTVL.

The gene calls are TRBV27 and TRBJ1-1; perhaps TRBD1 as D (6 bases). This CDR3 has 11 amino acids. Trimming cost V 8 bases and J 8 bases, with 12 bases left between them. Germline CDR1 is MNHEY and CDR2 is SMNVEV (reference sequence). CDR3 protein: CASLRGAEAFF. In DNA form, the CDR3 reads TGTGCCAGCCTCAGGGGTGCGGAAGCTTTCTTT.

The CDR3 spells CASSPASGGLQETQYF. In nucleotides, the CDR3 is TGTGCCAGCAGCCCTGCTAGCGGGGGGTTGCAAGAGACCCAGTACTTC. The chain is built from TRBV5-6 and TRBJ2-5, with 11 nucleotides matching TRBD2. Trimming took 4 bases from V and 2 from J; bases not matched to a gene: 7. This CDR3 has 16 residues. Germline assignment: CDR1 SGHDT and CDR2 YYEEEE.

V is TRBV2 and J is TRBJ1-6; D not resolved. Germline values: CDR1 SNHLY, CDR2 FYNNEI. This CDR3 comprises 15 residues. The germline V and J ends were trimmed by 0 bases and 10 bases, with 13 bases remaining between them. Here the CDR3 DNA reads TGTGCCAGCAGTGAAGCGTCTGGGCGTCGATCACCCCTCCACTTT. It codes for CASSEASGRRSPLHF.

The chain employs TRBV18 and TRBJ2-3; 9 bases line up with TRBD1. V shed 2 bases, J shed 1 base, and the junction held 4 bases outside the gene matches. Germline CDR1 reads KGHSH; CDR2 reads LQKENI. CDR3 length equals 16 residues. The chain's CDR3 is CASSPSRTGGTDTQYF. In DNA, the CDR3 is TGTGCCAGCTCACCATCTAGGACAGGGGGCACAGATACGCAGTATTTT. The whole variable domain, filled in from reference TRBV18 and TRBJ2-3, reads NAGVMQNPRHLVRRRGQEARLRCSPMKGHSHVYWYRQLPEEGLKFMVYLQKENIIDESGMPKERFSAEFPKEGPSILRIQQVVRGDSAAYFCASSPSRTGGTDTQYFGPGTRLTVL.

The rearrangement joins TRBV6-1 to TRBJ1-5; D might be TRBD1 (6 bases). This CDR3 contains 15 residues. Trimming cost V 6 bases and J 1 base, with 13 bases left between them. Germline assignment: CDR1 MNHNS and CDR2 SASEGT. CDR3 DNA sequence: TGTGCCAGCAGGCGAACAGGGACAAGCAATCAGCCCCAGCATTTT. Amino acid sequence: CASRRTGTSNQPQHF.

J is TRBJ2-7 and V is TRBV7-2; perhaps TRBD1 as D (6 bases). CDR3 size: 14 residues. Between the trimmed V and J ends, which lost 4 bases and 9 bases, there was a span of 19 bases. Per the germline V gene, CDR1 is SGHTA and CDR2 is FQGNSA. This chain's CDR3 is CASSSPITGFGQYF. The CDR3 DNA sequence: TGTGCCAGCAGCTCGCCGATTACAGGGTTCGGGCAGTACTTC.

The CDR3: CATSREMSGPSYEQYF. CDR3 sequence (DNA): TGTGCCACCAGCAGAGAGATGAGCGGGCCCTCCTACGAGCAGTACTTC. The chain links TRBV15 to TRBJ2-7, with a weak D call TRBD2 (6 bases). Germline V gene data show CDR1 as LNHNV and CDR2 as YYDKDF (reference sequence). V lost 0 bases to trimming and J lost 0 bases, with 12 bases between them. This CDR3 region has 16 residues.